These 26 T cell receptor beta chains share one sample of origin, sequenced in a study of blood T cells in healthy people across ages. PCR was performed a second time for roughly 7 to 11 cycles using a sample-barcoded 5' primer and a J-beta primer mix. One entry per CDR3 protein results from TCRdb running MiXCR on the 5' RACE reads. The top ten clones hold roughly an eighth of a sample with 980,000 or so distinct CDR3 sequences, around 48% of them seen once. What was sequenced was blood. The source is a man in his thirties or forties in good health.

This clonotype appeared a few times. The chain couples TRBV7-9 to TRBJ1-4; D possibly corresponds to TRBD1 (5 bases). This CDR3 contains 14 residues. Germline values: CDR1 SEHNR, CDR2 FQNEAQ (reference sequence). V was cut by 5 bases and J by 5 bases, with 12 bases left in between. The CDR3 DNA reads TGTGCCAGCAGCCACGGGACGGAGAATGAAAAACTGTTTTTT. Translation: CASSHGTENEKLFF.

Turning to this clonotype: The junction departs from the called germline gene at one end, perhaps through a read error. V gene TRBV7-2 combines with J gene TRBJ2-2, with a tentative D call TRBD2 (7 bases). The CDR3 consists of 17 residues. CDR1 SGHTA and CDR2 FQGNSA come from the germline V gene. Here the CDR3 DNA reads TGTGCCAGCTGCTTAGTGGTCGCGGGGGCCAATACCGGGGAGCTGTTTTTT. Translation: CASCLVVAGANTGELFF.

The chain combines TRBV3-1 with TRBJ2-1; 11 bases agree with TRBD2. Germline values: CDR1 LGHDT, CDR2 YNNKEL (reference sequence). The V and J ends lost 2 bases and 2 bases, in that order; junction bases with no gene match: 5. The CDR3 is made up of 17 amino acids. The CDR3 region is CASSQRRLAGTYNEQFF. Here the CDR3 DNA reads TGTGCCAGCAGCCAACGTCGACTAGCGGGGACCTACAATGAGCAGTTCTTC.

This clonotype was found once. This chain connects TRBV7-8 to TRBJ1-2; D unclear. Deletions cut 0 bases from V and 4 bases from J, with 15 bases between. CDR1 is SGHVS, CDR2 FQNEAQ, per germline. The CDR3 has 16 residues. The DNA for the CDR3 is TGTGCCAGCAGCTTAGCACCCGGGGAGAGTACCTATGGCTACACCTTC. Translation: CASSLAPGESTYGYTF.

The CDR3 DNA sequence: TGTGCCAGCAGCTTAACCCGGGACGCTTCCTACAATGAGCAGTTCTTC. Its protein is CASSLTRDASYNEQFF. This chain joins TRBV7-3 and TRBJ2-1; D possibly matches TRBD1 or TRBD2 (5 bases each). V was pared by 0 bases and J by 1 base, with 10 bases between. This CDR3 region has 16 residues. From germline, CDR1 is SGHTA and CDR2 FQGTGA.

J is TRBJ2-7 and V is TRBV27; the D gene is possibly TRBD1 (6 bases). This CDR3 has 14 residues. Trimming took off 8 bases at V and 2 bases at J, with 16 bases between the two ends. Germline V lookup: CDR1 MNHEY, CDR2 SMNVEV (reference sequence). CDR3 nucleotides: TGTGCCAGCTCCGGGACATCTAATGCCTACGAGCAGTACTTC. Translating it yields CASSGTSNAYEQYF.

This clonotype appeared a single time. The chain has TRBV9 and TRBJ2-1, with TRBD2 matching 7 bases. From germline, CDR1 is SGDLS and CDR2 YYNGEE. This CDR3 contains 16 residues. After removal of 0 bases from V and 2 bases from J, the junction contained 5 bases not matched to a gene. In DNA, the CDR3 is TGTGCCAGCAGCGTAGGATCCAGCGGGGCCTACAATGAGCAGTTCTTC. Its translation is CASSVGSSGAYNEQFF.

The gene calls are TRBV6-2 or TRBV6-3 and TRBJ1-2; a possible D gene is TRBD1 (5 bases). V was trimmed by 6 bases and J by 4 bases, leaving 12 bases between them. CDR3 length: 13 amino acids. Germline V CDR1 and CDR2: MNHEY, SVGEGT. DNA for the CDR3: TGTGCCAGCAGAACGAACGGGGGCTATGGCTACACCTTC. It specifies CASRTNGGYGYTF.

The chain recombines TRBV12-3 or TRBV12-4 with TRBJ2-7; 7 bases are shared with TRBD1. The CDR3 has 14 amino acids. V lost 5 bases, J lost 6 bases, and 10 bases stayed unmatched. This chain's CDR3 is CASSRRTGTPEQYF. CDR3 nucleotide sequence: TGTGCCAGCAGTCGCCGGACAGGAACTCCCGAGCAGTACTTC.

Remarks on this clonotype: Sequence at one end of the junction differs from germline and may be a read error. The rearrangement links TRBV7-7 to TRBJ2-4; D unresolved. The assigned J gene may be wrong: the sequence end matches TRBJ2-7 better. The CDR3 length is 15 residues. Germline assignment: CDR1 SSHAT and CDR2 FNYEAQ (reference sequence). This CDR3 is CASSLEHDPSYEQYF. The CDR3 region has the DNA TGTGCTAGCAGCTTAGAACATGACCCATCCTACGAGCAGTACTTC.

The rearrangement joins TRBV29-1 to TRBJ1-1, with 8 bases aligning to TRBD1. Germline V gene lookup returns CDR1 SQVTM and CDR2 ANQGSEA. The CDR3 is 11 residues long. The V and J ends lost 7 bases and 7 bases, in that order; junction bases with no gene match: 5. The CDR3 loop reads CSESGTGEAFF. The CDR3 DNA reads as TGCAGCGAATCCGGGACAGGTGAAGCTTTCTTT.

A word on this clonotype: This may be a read error, as it is one base from a much larger clone. The chain has TRBV9 and TRBJ2-1; a weak D match, TRBD1 (5 bases). The germline V and J ends were trimmed by 3 bases and 2 bases, with 12 bases remaining between them. This CDR3 comprises 15 residues. Germline assignment: CDR1 SGDLS and CDR2 YYNGEE. The CDR3: CASSADSLTYNEQFF. CDR3 nucleotides: TGTGCCAGCAGCGCCGACAGTCTTACCTACAATGAGCAGTTCTTC.

This clonotype was seen more than once but under ten times. The chain couples TRBV3-1 to TRBJ2-2, with 13 nucleotides matching TRBD2. Germline CDR1 and CDR2: LGHDT and YNNKEL (reference sequence). V lost 1 base, J lost 0 bases, and 2 bases stayed unmatched. This CDR3 is built from 18 residues. CDR3 region: CASSQGLAGGANTGELFF. Written as DNA, the CDR3 is TGTGCCAGCAGCCAAGGACTAGCGGGGGGCGCGAACACCGGGGAGCTGTTTTTT.

V usage is TRBV2 and J usage is TRBJ1-5; D is uncertain. V shed 6 bases and J shed 0 bases, with 12 bases lying between them. Germline V gene lookup returns CDR1 SNHLY and CDR2 FYNNEI. This CDR3 has 15 amino acids. CDR3 coding DNA: TGTGCCAGCAGGAGAGCCGGGTCTAGCAATCAGCCCCAGCATTTT. Amino acid sequence: CASRRAGSSNQPQHF.

The chain links TRBV24-1 to TRBJ2-3, with 11 bases matching TRBD1. V lost 7 bases and J lost 4; bases outside the gene matches: 3. Germline CDR1 KGHDR, CDR2 SFDVKD. The CDR3 loop spans 14 amino acids. DNA for the CDR3: TGTGCCACCAGGGACAGGGGGCGACCAGATACGCAGTATTTT. Protein: CATRDRGRPDTQYF.

This clonotype has a handful of counts. V usage is TRBV7-9 and J usage is TRBJ2-1, with a weak D call TRBD2 (6 bases). V was clipped by 1 base and J by 4 bases, with 11 bases between them. This CDR3 region has 15 residues. CDR1 and CDR2 (germline): SEHNR, FQNEAQ (reference sequence). CDR3 protein: CASSLVEEGYNEQFF. CDR3 nucleotide sequence: TGTGCCAGCAGCTTAGTTGAGGAGGGGTACAATGAGCAGTTCTTC.

The CDR3 protein is CASSRDPFVTEAFF. Here the CDR3 DNA reads TGTGCCAGCAGTAGGGATCCTTTTGTAACTGAAGCTTTCTTT. The chain has TRBV6-5 and TRBJ1-1; D uncertain. The CDR3 loop spans 14 amino acids. Germline V gene sequence: CDR1 MNHEY, CDR2 SVGAGI. Trimming removed 5 bases from V and 5 bases from J, with 15 bases in between.

This clonotype was picked up a small number of times. J is TRBJ1-2 and V is TRBV20-1; the D gene is possibly TRBD1 (6 bases). This CDR3 comprises 17 residues. From germline, CDR1 is DFQATT and CDR2 SNEGSKA (reference sequence). Trimming left V 3 bases short and J 0 bases short, with 20 bases between. DNA for the CDR3: TGCAGTGCTAGCAAGGGGGACCCATCTGTTTCTAACTATGGCTACACCTTC. It specifies CSASKGDPSVSNYGYTF.

The genes are TRBV18 and TRBJ2-3; D unresolved. V was shortened by 6 bases and J by 2 bases, with 6 bases between the two germline ends. Germline V CDR1 and CDR2: KGHSH, LQKENI. The CDR3 is 12 residues long. This CDR3 is CASSDLTDTQYF. The CDR3 region has the DNA TGTGCCAGCTCGGATCTCACAGATACGCAGTATTTT.

The chain has TRBV7-9 and TRBJ1-6; 10 bases line up with TRBD1. V was clipped by 1 base and J by 7 bases; unmatched bases: 1. CDR3 length equals 15 residues. The germline gives CDR1 SEHNR, CDR2 FQNEAQ (reference sequence). The CDR3 DNA reads as TGTGCCAGCAGCTTAGTGGACAGGGGGAATTCACCCCTCCACTTT. It encodes CASSLVDRGNSPLHF.

This clonotype was observed a handful of times. This sequence joins TRBV4-1 and TRBJ2-3, with D perhaps TRBD2 (6 bases). CDR3 size: 16 residues. Trimming stripped 2 bases from V and 4 bases from J, with 16 bases between. Germline V CDR1 and CDR2: MGHRA, YSYEKL. The CDR3 spells CASSQLTSYNPDTQYF. DNA for the CDR3: TGCGCCAGCAGCCAACTGACTAGTTATAACCCAGATACGCAGTATTTT.

The chain recombines TRBV24-1 with TRBJ2-1; 7 nucleotides line up with TRBD1. With V trimmed by 5 bases and J by 3 bases, 6 bases remained unmatched. The CDR3 has 15 residues. Germline V gene data show CDR1 as KGHDR and CDR2 as SFDVKD. The CDR3 coding sequence is TGTGCCACCAGTGGAGGCAGGGGGATCTACAATGAGCAGTTCTTC. Translated, it gives CATSGGRGIYNEQFF.

The rearrangement links TRBV6-1 to TRBJ1-4, with D possibly matching TRBD1 (5 bases). V was trimmed by 4 bases and J by 8 bases, leaving 17 bases between them. The germline V gene encodes CDR1 MNHNS and CDR2 SASEGT. This CDR3 is built from 15 residues. For the CDR3, the DNA is TGTGCCAGCAGTGGAGGGGCCTATCGCTCGGAAAAACTGTTTTTT. Translated: CASSGGAYRSEKLFF.

This sequence joins TRBV5-1 and TRBJ2-6; no clear D gene. CDR1 SGHRS and CDR2 YFSETQ come from the germline V gene. Trimming shortened V by 2 bases and J by 1 base, and 7 bases separated the two germline ends. This CDR3 has 15 residues. DNA for the CDR3: TGCGCCAGCAGCTTACAGCCTTCTGGGGCCAACGTCCTGACTTTC. It translates to CASSLQPSGANVLTF.

Note on this clonotype: With a much larger clone just one base away, this may be a read error. This sequence joins TRBV20-1 and TRBJ1-5; D gene uncertain. Germline V gives CDR1 DFQATT, CDR2 SNEGSKA (reference sequence). The V gene lost 0 bases and the J gene lost 7 bases, with 13 bases spanning the gap. CDR3 length: 14 residues. The CDR3 nucleotides are TGCAGTGCTAGAGATGTATCAGGTTTGCAGCCCCAGCATTTT. As protein: CSARDVSGLQPQHF.

V is TRBV21-1 and J is TRBJ1-5; no check of the table's D call, TRBD1, against the DNA was made. TRBV21-1 is a listed pseudogene. The CDR3 runs to 15 residues. The CDR3 sequence: CASRGRQGAFQPQHF. CDR3 in DNA: TGTGCCAGCAGGGGTAGGCAGGGGGCCTTTCAGCCCCAGCATTTT.